The T cell receptor (beta chain) under discussion was sequenced for a study of T-cell memory formation after mild COVID-19. At the level of the study: TCR clusters were mostly confined to one donor each. Overall study findings and caveats: Several responding clones turned up in pre-infection memory, indicating that cross-reactive memory may have taken part. Most CD4+ clones that shrank were in CM and EM, while CD8+ ones turned up in EMRA.

TCRdb fed the 5' RACE reads into MiXCR, producing one record per CDR3 protein. The top ten clones hold approximately 3.8% of a sample with 180,000 or so distinct CDR3 sequences, 11% of them seen once. In its sample, this clonotype was seen a few times. The target antigen is unknown. V dropped 3 bases and J dropped 7 bases, with 11 bases sitting between them. The CDR3 consists of 13 residues. The V gene's germline CDR1 is MDHEN and CDR2 SYDVKM. The sequencing input was PBMCs or a T cell subset sorted from them (not recorded which). This chain uses TRBV28 with TRBJ2-3; D is uncertain. This clonotype originated in a man between 18 and 35 years old who had mild COVID-19 (a few samples of this study predate the infection). Cell type and time point are not known. Here the CDR3 reads CASSLEAPYTQYF. The CDR3 DNA reads TGTGCCAGCAGTTTGGAAGCTCCTTATACGCAGTATTTT.